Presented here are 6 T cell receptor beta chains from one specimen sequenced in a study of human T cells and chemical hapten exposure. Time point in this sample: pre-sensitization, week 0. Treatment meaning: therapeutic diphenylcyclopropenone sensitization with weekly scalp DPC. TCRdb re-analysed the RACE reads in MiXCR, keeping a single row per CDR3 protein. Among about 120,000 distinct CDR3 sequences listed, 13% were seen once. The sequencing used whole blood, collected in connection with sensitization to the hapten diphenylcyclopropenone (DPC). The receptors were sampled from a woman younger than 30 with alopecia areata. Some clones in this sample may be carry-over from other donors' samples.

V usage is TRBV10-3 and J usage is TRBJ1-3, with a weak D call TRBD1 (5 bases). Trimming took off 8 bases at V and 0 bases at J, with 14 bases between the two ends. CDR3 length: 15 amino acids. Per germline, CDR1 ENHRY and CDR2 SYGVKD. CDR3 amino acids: CAIASQGDSGNTIYF. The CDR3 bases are TGTGCCATCGCGTCGCAGGGCGACTCTGGAAACACCATATATTTT.

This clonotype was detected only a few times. Written as DNA, the CDR3 is TGTGCAAGTCGCTTAACCCCCCGGGACAGATTCGGAAACACCATATATTTT. Amino acid sequence: CASRLTPRDRFGNTIYF. The chain is built from TRBV12-2 and TRBJ1-3; TRBD1 is taken as the D call from the table, unchecked against the DNA. TRBV12-2 is an annotated pseudogene. The CDR3 has 17 residues.

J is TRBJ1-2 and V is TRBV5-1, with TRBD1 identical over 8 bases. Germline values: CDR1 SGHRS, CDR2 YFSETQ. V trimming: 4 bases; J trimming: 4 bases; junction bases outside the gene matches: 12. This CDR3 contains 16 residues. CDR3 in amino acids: CASSPDSGQGGYGYTF. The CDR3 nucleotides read TGCGCCAGCAGCCCTGACTCCGGACAGGGAGGCTATGGCTACACCTTC.

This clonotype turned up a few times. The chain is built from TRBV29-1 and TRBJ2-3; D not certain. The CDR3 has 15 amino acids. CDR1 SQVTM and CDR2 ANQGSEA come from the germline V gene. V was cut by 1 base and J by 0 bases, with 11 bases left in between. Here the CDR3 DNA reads TGCAGCGTTGAAGGGGCTCGAACTAGCACAGATACGCAGTATTTT. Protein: CSVEGARTSTDTQYF.

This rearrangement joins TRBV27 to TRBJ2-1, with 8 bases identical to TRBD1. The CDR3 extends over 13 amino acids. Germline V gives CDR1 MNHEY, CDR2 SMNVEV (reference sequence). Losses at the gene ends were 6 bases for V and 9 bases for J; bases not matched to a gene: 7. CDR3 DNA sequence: TGTGCCAGCAGATTTCAGGGGGCTGGTGAGCAGTTCTTC. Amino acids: CASRFQGAGEQFF.

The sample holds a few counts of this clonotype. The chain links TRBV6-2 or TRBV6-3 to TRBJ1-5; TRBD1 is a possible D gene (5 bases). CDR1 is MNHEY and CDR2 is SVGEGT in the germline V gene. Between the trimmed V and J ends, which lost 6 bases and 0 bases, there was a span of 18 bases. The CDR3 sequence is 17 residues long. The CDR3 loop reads CASRRGLGNHSNQPQHF. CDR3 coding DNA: TGTGCCAGCAGACGGGGCCTGGGGAACCATAGCAATCAGCCCCAGCATTTT.